These 25 T cell receptor beta chains share one sample of origin, sequenced in a study of blood T cell repertoires in COVID-19. The data were produced by immunoSEQ multiplex PCR, yet TCRdb's version contains in-frame clones alone and is incomplete. The sample holds approximately 300,000 clones, roughly 90% seen once. Sequencing was done on a sample of PBMCs or T cells enriched from blood (not recorded which). The receptors were sampled from a man aged 55 to 70 who had recovered from COVID-19.

The table lists this clone with a count of one. The V call is TRBV5-1, the J call TRBJ1-2, with 9 bases aligning to TRBD1. CDR1 and CDR2 from the germline V gene are SGHRS and YFSETQ. Unmatched junction bases numbered 5, after V lost 5 bases and J lost 6 bases. This CDR3 is built from 13 residues. The CDR3 nucleotides are TGCGCCAGCAGACGGGACAGGGACAATGGCTACACCTTC. This encodes CASRRDRDNGYTF.

The V call is TRBV28, the J call TRBJ2-3; a weak D match, TRBD2 (6 bases). Trimming took 5 bases from V and 0 from J, leaving 18 bases between them. The CDR3 consists of 17 residues. Germline V gene sequence: CDR1 MDHEN, CDR2 SYDVKM. CDR3 DNA: TGTGCCAGCAGTCTAACCGAGGGAGGCCTTAGCACAGATACGCAGTATTTT. Residues: CASSLTEGGLSTDTQYF.

This clone appeared a single time. The V call is TRBV5-1, the J call TRBJ2-5; D possibly corresponds to TRBD1 (5 bases). V lost 0 bases and J 0 bases, leaving 9 bases between the germline ends. CDR3 length: 15 amino acids. Germline V gene data show CDR1 as SGHRS and CDR2 as YFSETQ. Written as DNA, the CDR3 is TGCGCCAGCAGCTTGGCCAGGGTGCACCAAGAGACCCAGTACTTC. It codes for CASSLARVHQETQYF.

V usage is TRBV18 and J usage is TRBJ1-2, with D maybe TRBD1 (6 bases). This CDR3 is 17 amino acids long. CDR1 is KGHSH, CDR2 LQKENI, per germline. Trimming stripped 3 bases from V and 4 bases from J, with 21 bases between. CDR3: CASSPGPGAGEIYGYTF. The CDR3 coding sequence is TGTGCCAGCTCACCGGGGCCAGGGGCTGGGGAGATCTATGGCTACACCTTC.

The gene calls are TRBV6-4 and TRBJ2-3; TRBD1 is a possible D gene (5 bases). CDR3 length equals 13 residues. Germline CDR1 MRHNA, CDR2 SNTAGT. Trimming pared 6 bases from V and 3 bases from J, leaving 10 bases between. CDR3 in amino acids: CASRGSGTDTQYF. As DNA, the CDR3 is TGTGCCAGCAGGGGGTCAGGGACAGATACGCAGTATTTT.

The V gene is TRBV7-2, the J gene TRBJ1-1; the D is unclear. This CDR3 is built from 13 residues. The germline V and J ends were trimmed by 1 base and 14 bases, with 17 bases remaining between them. CDR1 and CDR2 (germline): SGHTA, FQGNSA. CDR3 DNA: TGTGCCAGCAGCTTAGGAGGAGGCGACACGGCGTTCTTT. Protein: CASSLGGGDTAFF.

The V gene is TRBV29-1, the J gene TRBJ1-1; 9 nucleotides line up with TRBD1. CDR3 length: 12 amino acids. Germline V lookup: CDR1 SQVTM, CDR2 ANQGSEA. Losses at the gene ends were 5 bases for V and 6 bases for J; bases not matched to a gene: 4. The CDR3 DNA follows: TGCAGCGTTAAGGACAGGGGATCTGAAGCTTTCTTT. It translates to CSVKDRGSEAFF.

In DNA form, the CDR3 reads TGTGCCAGCAGCTTCCTAGCGGAAGGAACCACAGATACGCAGTATTTT. Encoded protein: CASSFLAEGTTDTQYF. V and J are TRBV7-9 and TRBJ2-3; 7 nucleotides align to TRBD2. The length of the CDR3 is 16 residues. CDR1 is SEHNR, CDR2 FQNEAQ, per germline (reference sequence). The ends lost 3 bases at V and 2 bases at J; junction bases unmatched: 8.

V is TRBV28 and J is TRBJ1-6, with a possible D match to TRBD1 (5 bases). CDR3 length: 12 residues. V dropped 2 bases and J dropped 11 bases, with 7 bases sitting between them. CDR1 MDHEN and CDR2 SYDVKM come from the germline V gene. The CDR3 here is CASSLGGTPLHF. The CDR3 DNA follows: TGTGCCAGCAGTTTAGGGGGGACACCCCTCCACTTT.

The J gene is TRBJ2-7, the V gene TRBV30; D assignment may be TRBD1 or TRBD2 (6 bases each). Germline V CDR1 and CDR2: GTSNPN, SVGIG (reference sequence). The CDR3 consists of 14 residues. Deletions cut 5 bases from V and 2 bases from J, with 16 bases between. CDR3: CAWGGGTSAYEQYF. The CDR3 DNA reads as TGTGCCTGGGGGGGCGGGACGTCAGCCTACGAGCAGTACTTC.

The chain is built from TRBV9 and TRBJ2-7; D perhaps matches TRBD1 (6 bases). This CDR3 contains 15 residues. The V gene lost 4 bases and the J gene lost 6 bases, with 20 bases spanning the gap. Germline lookup yields CDR1 SGDLS and CDR2 YYNGEE. The CDR3, as DNA: TGTGCCAGCAGCCCACTTGACAGGAGCCTGGTCGAGCAGTACTTC. Amino acid sequence: CASSPLDRSLVEQYF.

The chain recombines TRBV7-9 with TRBJ2-3; weak D call: TRBD2 (5 bases). CDR3 size: 14 residues. Germline V gives CDR1 SEHNR, CDR2 FQNEAQ (reference sequence). V lost 5 bases to trimming and J lost 3 bases, with 12 bases between them. This chain's CDR3 is CASSPGISTDTQYF. CDR3 nucleotides: TGTGCCAGCAGCCCGGGAATATCAACAGATACGCAGTATTTT. Supplemented by reference TRBV7-9 and TRBJ2-3, the full variable domain reads DTGVSQNPRHKITKRGQNVTFRCDPISEHNRLYWYRQTLGQGPEFLTYFQNEAQLEKSRLLSDRFSAERPKGSFSTLEIQRTEQGDSAMYLCASSPGISTDTQYFGPGTRLTVL.

The V gene is TRBV7-3, the J gene TRBJ2-1, with D possibly TRBD2 on 6 matching bases. This CDR3 contains 18 residues. The germline V gene has CDR1 SGHTA and CDR2 FQGTGA. The V gene lost 1 base and the J gene lost 6 bases, with 22 bases spanning the gap. The CDR3 is CASSLRGSGTVGINEQFF. CDR3 sequence (DNA): TGTGCCAGCAGCTTAAGGGGTAGCGGAACGGTGGGTATCAATGAGCAGTTCTTC.

The chain employs TRBV11-2 and TRBJ2-7, with D possibly being TRBD2 (7 bases). Trimming shortened V by 5 bases and J by 5 bases, and 22 bases separated the two germline ends. The germline CDR1 and CDR2 sequences are SGHAT and FQNNGV. The CDR3 is 16 amino acids. As DNA, the CDR3 is TGTGCCAGCAGCCCTACAGGAGGGGGGGTGAGTCACGAGCAGTACTTC. Residues: CASSPTGGGVSHEQYF.

J is TRBJ2-7 and V is TRBV18, with TRBD2 matching over 7 bases. CDR1 KGHSH and CDR2 LQKENI come from the germline V gene. The junction had 7 bases not matched to a gene; V was cut back by 2 bases and J by 0 bases. The CDR3 extends over 16 amino acids. The CDR3 DNA is TGTGCCAGCTCACCAAATGACGGGAGGAGCTCCTACGAGCAGTACTTC. Residues: CASSPNDGRSSYEQYF.

This sequence joins TRBV21-1 and TRBJ1-1. TRBV21-1 is a documented pseudogene. This CDR3 comprises 20 residues. The CDR3 loop reads CASSKEGGDGGEGVNTEAFF. In DNA form, the CDR3 reads TGTGCCAGCAGCAAAGAGGGCGGAGACGGCGGAGAGGGTGTTAACACTGAAGCTTTCTTT.

V and J are TRBV15 and TRBJ2-3; D is undetermined. V dropped 1 base and J dropped 0 bases, with 11 bases sitting between them. From germline, CDR1 is LNHNV and CDR2 YYDKDF (reference sequence). The CDR3 has 16 amino acids. DNA of the CDR3: TGTGCCACCAGCAGAGGCCCAGGCGCTAGCACAGATACGCAGTATTTT. Translation gives CATSRGPGASTDTQYF.

This rearrangement joins TRBV5-1 to TRBJ1-1, with 9 nucleotides matching TRBD1. V lost 4 bases, J lost 2 bases, and 6 bases stayed unmatched. Germline V gene sequence: CDR1 SGHRS, CDR2 YFSETQ. This CDR3 region has 15 residues. The CDR3 loop is CASSPPGQGNTEAFF. The CDR3 coding sequence is TGCGCCAGCAGCCCGCCGGGACAGGGCAACACTGAAGCTTTCTTT.

The chain is built from TRBV9 and TRBJ1-6; TRBD1 matches 9 bases. Germline-derived CDR1 and CDR2 are SGDLS and YYNGEE. This CDR3 is 15 amino acids long. Trimming cost V 3 bases and J 8 bases; bases outside gene matches: 6. CDR3 DNA sequence: TGTGCCAGCAGCGCCGGACAGGGGCGGGATTCACCCCTCCACTTT. It translates to CASSAGQGRDSPLHF.

The V and J genes are TRBV28 and TRBJ1-2; D is unclear. V lost 11 bases, J lost 3 bases, and 16 bases lay in between. Germline loops: CDR1 MDHEN, CDR2 SYDVKM. The CDR3 runs to 13 residues. In DNA form, the CDR3 reads TGTGCCTGCGGGTTGGGAATCCACTATGGCTACACCTTC. It is translated as CACGLGIHYGYTF.

The J gene is TRBJ1-1, the V gene TRBV5-1; perhaps TRBD1 as D (5 bases). This CDR3 has 14 amino acids. The ends were cut back, 7 bases at V and 3 bases at J, with 16 bases in the middle. Germline CDR1 reads SGHRS; CDR2 reads YFSETQ. CDR3 residues: CASLPDWGDTEAFF. CDR3 bases: TGCGCCAGCTTGCCCGACTGGGGGGACACTGAAGCTTTCTTT. Combining the CDR3 with reference TRBV5-1 and TRBJ1-1 gives the whole variable domain KAGVTQTPRYLIKTRGQQVTLSCSPISGHRSVSWYQQTPGQGLQFLFEYFSETQRNKGNFPGRFSGRQFSNSRSEMNVSTLELGDSALYLCASLPDWGDTEAFFGQGTRLTVV.

This chain links TRBV7-3 with TRBJ2-7; tentatively, D is TRBD2 (6 bases). Germline V gives CDR1 SGHTA, CDR2 FQGTGA. Trimming took 5 bases from V and 4 from J, leaving 18 bases between them. The CDR3 is made up of 15 amino acids. The CDR3 bases are TGTGCCAGCAGCGCTCAGGCGGGACCGGAATACGAGCAGTACTTC. The encoded protein is CASSAQAGPEYEQYF.

The V and J genes are TRBV19 and TRBJ2-7; 8 bases are a match to TRBD2. The CDR3 extends over 17 amino acids. Germline-derived CDR1 and CDR2 are LNHDA and SQIVND (reference sequence). V was pared by 2 bases and J by 2 bases, with 11 bases of the junction left unmatched. The CDR3 DNA reads TGTGCCAGTAGTATAAGACGGGAGGGTGTATATGCCTACGAGCAGTACTTC. As protein: CASSIRREGVYAYEQYF. The variable domain in full, with the rest retrieved from reference TRBV19 and TRBJ2-7, is DGGITQSPKYLFRKEGQNVTLSCEQNLNHDAMYWYRQDPGQGLRLIYYSQIVNDFQKGDIAEGYSVSREKKESFPLTVTSAQKNPTAFYLCASSIRREGVYAYEQYFGPGTRLTVT.

The chain links TRBV6-5 to TRBJ2-5, with a weak D call TRBD1 (6 bases). Per the germline V gene, CDR1 is MNHEY and CDR2 is SVGAGI. The V end was cut by 6 bases, the J end by 5 bases, with 16 bases between. The CDR3 totals 14 residues. CDR3 bases: TGTGCCAGCAGACTTCAGGGGTCAGGGGAGACCCAGTACTTC. Residues: CASRLQGSGETQYF.

The V and J genes are TRBV4-1 and TRBJ1-5, with 8 bases matching TRBD1. The CDR3 runs to 15 residues. In germline, CDR1 is MGHRA, CDR2 YSYEKL. The V and J ends lost 1 base and 1 base, in that order; junction bases with no gene match: 0. The CDR3 loop reads CASSQGTGSNQPQHF. The CDR3, as DNA: TGCGCCAGCAGCCAAGGGACAGGGAGCAATCAGCCCCAGCATTTT.